The clone carrying this T cell receptor beta chain was recorded at least ten times. What it binds is unknown. Individual cDNA molecules were tagged with unique molecular identifiers. MiXCR, applied by TCRdb to the 5' RACE reads, yields one record per CDR3 protein. The repertoire holds about 77,000 distinct CDR3 sequences, with about 9.6% as singletons. CDR3 length: 16 amino acids. CDR1 is SEHNR and CDR2 is FQNEAQ in the germline V gene (reference sequence). V shed 3 bases and J shed 6 bases, with 20 bases lying between them. The data stem from a study of early T cells in non-severe SARS-CoV-2 infection. Turning to the study itself: The input, bulk RNA from unsorted whole blood, was sequenced, and chains were unpaired. Study-wide findings and caveats: Reliance on VDJdb matching favored anti-spike CD8 responses; private and CD4 specificities were missed.

The sequence derives from an adult who was a healthcare worker with PCR-confirmed SARS-CoV-2 infection or an uninfected control (not recorded which). Sequencing was carried out using whole blood. The gene calls are TRBV7-9 and TRBJ1-1; TRBD1 is a possible D gene (5 bases). CDR3 amino acids: CASSFQTTTGAPEAFF. Written as DNA, the CDR3 is TGTGCCAGCAGCTTTCAAACAACAACAGGTGCTCCTGAAGCTTTCTTT.